This record covers a single T cell receptor (beta chain). The sample originates from a study of naive and memory T cell subsets. This CDR3 contains 18 residues. CDR1 and CDR2 (germline): MNHEY, SVGEGT. Trimming removed 4 bases from V and 8 bases from J, with 27 bases in between. Amplification of ligated cDNA took four PCR rounds with SP2 and nested alpha and beta constant primers. TCRdb re-analysed the UMI-ligation and nested PCR reads in MiXCR, keeping a single row per CDR3 protein. Here the sample spans about 25,000 distinct CDR3 sequences, around 5.2% being singletons. A UMI-containing oligonucleotide was joined by 3' ligation to the TCR cDNA template. RNA was extracted from under 3 ml of whole blood of healthy adults. Input was about 1 to 1,100 ng of DNase-treated total RNA without cell sorting.

This chain uses TRBV6-2 or TRBV6-3 with TRBJ2-1, with a weak D call TRBD2 (5 bases). The sequencing sample was made of blood. This sequence was found in an adult in good health. The CDR3 loop reads CASSSGGSLGSAGDEQFF. The CDR3 bases are TGTGCCAGCAGTTCGGGCGGTTCCCTGGGGTCCGCGGGCGATGAGCAGTTCTTC.